Listed here is a single T cell receptor (beta chain). These data belong to a study of blood T cell repertoires in COVID-19. Background on the study: Acute and convalescent COVID-19 samples came from the United States, Italy and Spain. T cells, B-cell-depleted T cells, or PBMCs supplied cDNA or gDNA.

Methods used by the authors: Reference gene primer amplification gave estimated nucleated cell counts. TCRdb keeps only in-frame clones here, not all; method: immunoSEQ multiplex PCR. V, J and clone size are taken as reported in that table, and D and trimming were inferred from the DNA itself. The table records roughly 41,000 clones, around 86% of them present only once. The material sequenced was peripheral blood. The receptor was isolated from a woman aged 80 or over with acute or convalescent COVID-19.

This CDR3 reads CASSPSTGTNYGYTF. The DNA of the CDR3 is TGTGCCAGTAGTCCTTCAACCGGGACAAACTATGGCTACACCTTC. The rearrangement joins TRBV19 to TRBJ1-2, with TRBD1 as a possible D gene (6 bases). V lost 5 bases, J lost 2 bases, and 15 bases lay in between. The CDR3 covers 15 residues. CDR1 is LNHDA and CDR2 is SQIVND in the germline V gene (reference sequence).